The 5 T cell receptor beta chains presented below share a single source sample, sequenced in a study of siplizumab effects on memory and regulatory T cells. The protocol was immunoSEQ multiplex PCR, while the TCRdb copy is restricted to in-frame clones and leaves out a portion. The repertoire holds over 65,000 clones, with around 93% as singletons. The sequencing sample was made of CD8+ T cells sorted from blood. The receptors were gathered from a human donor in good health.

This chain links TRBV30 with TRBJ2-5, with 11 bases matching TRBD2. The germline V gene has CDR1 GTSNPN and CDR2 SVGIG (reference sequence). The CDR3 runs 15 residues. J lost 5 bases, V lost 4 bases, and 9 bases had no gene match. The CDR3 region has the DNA TGTGCCTGGAATCTGGTTAGCGGGGGGGCGGAGACCCAGTACTTC. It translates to CAWNLVSGGAETQYF. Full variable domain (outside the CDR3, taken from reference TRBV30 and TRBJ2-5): SQTIHQWPATLVQPVGSPLSLECTVEGTSNPNLYWYRQAAGRGLQLLFYSVGIGQISSEVPQNLSASRPQDRQFILSSKKLLLSDSGFYLCAWNLVSGGAETQYFGPGTRLLVL.

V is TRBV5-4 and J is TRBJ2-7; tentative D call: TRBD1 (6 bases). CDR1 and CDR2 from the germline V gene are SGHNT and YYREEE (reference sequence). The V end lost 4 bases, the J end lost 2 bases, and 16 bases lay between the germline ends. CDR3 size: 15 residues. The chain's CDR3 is CASSLGQGNAYEQYF. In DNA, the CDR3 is TGTGCCAGCAGCCTTGGGCAGGGGAATGCCTACGAGCAGTACTTC.

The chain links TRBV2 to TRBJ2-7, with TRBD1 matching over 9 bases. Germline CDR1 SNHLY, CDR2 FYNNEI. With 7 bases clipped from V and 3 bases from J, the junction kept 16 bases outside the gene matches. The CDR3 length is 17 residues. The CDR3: CASNGDRDLFSGYEQYF. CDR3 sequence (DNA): TGTGCCAGCAATGGGGACAGGGATTTGTTTAGCGGCTACGAGCAGTACTTC.

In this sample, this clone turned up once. The CDR3 bases are TGTGCCAGCAGTCCGGGGTCGGGGGAGCTGTTTTTT. Its translation: CASSPGSGELFF. The rearrangement uses TRBV6-5 and TRBJ2-2; the D gene is possibly TRBD2 (5 bases). V was trimmed by 5 bases and J by 8 bases, leaving 9 bases between them. Looked up from germline, CDR1 is MNHEY and CDR2 is SVGAGI. CDR3 length equals 12 residues.

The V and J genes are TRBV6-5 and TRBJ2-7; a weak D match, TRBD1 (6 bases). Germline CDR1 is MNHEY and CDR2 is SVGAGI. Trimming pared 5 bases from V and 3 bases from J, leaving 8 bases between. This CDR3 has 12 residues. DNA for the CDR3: TGTGCCAGCAGTACGGACAGCTACGAGCAGTACTTC. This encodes CASSTDSYEQYF.